This T cell receptor (beta chain) originates from a study of radiotherapy plus CTLA-4 blockade in lung cancer. Regarding the study as a whole: Radiotherapy with ipilimumab was followed by blood expansion of tumor-derived clones.

Each patient with chemo-refractory metastatic non-small-cell lung cancer was treated with focal radiation plus CTLA-4 blockade using ipilimumab. Profiling relied on immunoSEQ multiplex PCR, and the TCRdb table lists in-frame clones only, not all of them. Among about 66,000 clones listed, approximately 82% were seen once. For this clone: Its antigen is as yet unknown.

The V segment lost 5 bases and the J segment 3 bases; nucleotides outside the gene matches: 9. Germline V gene sequence: CDR1 MDHEN, CDR2 SYDVKM. The CDR3 length is 15 residues. The chain uses TRBV28 and TRBJ1-2; TRBD1 matches 7 bases. The source was peripheral blood, collected from a patient treated with radiotherapy plus ipilimumab. This TCR derives from a human donor with non-small cell lung cancer who had a partial response to radiotherapy plus ipilimumab. In DNA, the CDR3 is TGTGCCAGCAGTACACTATGGGACAGCTACTATGGCTACACCTTC. It codes for CASSTLWDSYYGYTF.